The T cell receptor beta chain described here comes from a study of blood T cell repertoires in COVID-19. Produced via immunoSEQ multiplex PCR; TCRdb's table is partial and in-frame only. This sample has about 200,000 clones; approximately 80% occur once, and the top ten carry 0.9% to 0.95%. Many counts were recorded for this clone. Trimming left V 4 bases short and J 0 bases short, with 13 bases between. Germline CDR1 is SGHRS and CDR2 is YFSETQ. This CDR3 is built from 15 residues. The chain has TRBV5-1 and TRBJ1-2; D gene uncertain. This TCR came from a man between 60 and 70 years old with COVID-19, enrolled during active disease. Material for sequencing was peripheral blood. The CDR3 bases are TGCGCCAGCAGCCCCTCTCCCTCGTCTAACTATGGCTACACCTTC. It translates to CASSPSPSSNYGYTF.